Below, 18 T cell receptor beta chains from the same sample are listed, as sequenced in a study of T-cell memory formation after mild COVID-19. TCRdb re-called the 5' RACE reads with MiXCR, one entry per CDR3 protein. Found here are about half a million distinct CDR3 sequences, roughly 20% of them singletons; the top ten hold roughly an eighth. Specimen: PBMCs or a T cell subset sorted from them (not recorded which). These TCRs come from an adult woman who had mild COVID-19 (a few samples of this study predate the infection). Cell type and time point are not known.

This rearrangement joins TRBV4-1 to TRBJ2-7; a possible D gene is TRBD1 (6 bases). The CDR3 is 12 amino acids. Germline assignment: CDR1 MGHRA and CDR2 YSYEKL. V gave up 3 bases and J gave up 5 bases, with 8 bases separating them. CDR3 sequence: CASSHTGNEQYF. CDR3 coding DNA: TGCGCCAGCAGCCATACAGGGAACGAGCAGTACTTC.

Many counts were recorded for this clonotype. J is TRBJ2-7 and V is TRBV2; 8 bases align to TRBD1. V was clipped by 10 bases and J by 0 bases; unmatched bases: 5. Per the germline V gene, CDR1 is SNHLY and CDR2 is FYNNEI. The CDR3 is made up of 13 amino acids. The CDR3 nucleotides are TGTGCCAACAGACAGGGGCCCTCCTACGAGCAGTACTTC. It translates to CANRQGPSYEQYF.

V and J are TRBV20-1 and TRBJ2-3, with TRBD2 identical over 8 bases. The length of the CDR3 is 19 residues. Trimming cost V 5 bases and J 1 base; bases outside gene matches: 20. Looked up from germline, CDR1 is DFQATT and CDR2 is SNEGSKA (reference sequence). The CDR3 loop reads CSAGGALAGPSPGTDTQYF. DNA of the CDR3: TGCAGTGCTGGGGGTGCGCTAGCGGGTCCATCTCCCGGCACAGATACGCAGTATTTT.

This clonotype showed up just a few times. The chain carries TRBV27 and TRBJ2-1, with a tentative D call TRBD1 (6 bases). The CDR3 has 11 residues. Germline V gene sequence: CDR1 MNHEY, CDR2 SMNVEV (reference sequence). Trimming cost V 8 bases and J 9 bases, with 11 bases left between them. In DNA, the CDR3 is TGTGCCAGCGGACAGAGGTTTGAGCAGTTCTTC. It translates to CASGQRFEQFF.

The gene calls are TRBV10-3 and TRBJ1-1; 7 nucleotides align to TRBD1. Germline loops: CDR1 ENHRY, CDR2 SYGVKD. J was trimmed by 3 bases and V by 6 bases; bases with no gene match: 4. The CDR3 totals 13 residues. The CDR3 nucleotides are TGTGCCATCAGCCTCAGGGGGGACACTGAAGCTTTCTTT. This sequence encodes CAISLRGDTEAFF.

This clonotype was counted a few times. This chain connects TRBV12-3 or TRBV12-4 to TRBJ2-1, with a weak D call TRBD1 (6 bases). CDR3 length: 15 residues. Trimming cost V 3 bases and J 6 bases, with 15 bases left between them. CDR3: CASSLTEAGANEQFF. CDR3 sequence (DNA): TGTGCCAGCAGTTTGACTGAGGCAGGGGCCAATGAGCAGTTCTTC.

This clonotype was observed a few times. The rearrangement joins TRBV7-8 to TRBJ2-1; 10 bases map to TRBD2. Germline V gene data show CDR1 as SGHVS and CDR2 as FQNEAQ. This CDR3 has 14 residues. V dropped 5 bases and J dropped 4; count of bases not matched to a gene: 2. DNA of the CDR3: TGTGCCAGCAGCGGACTAGCGGAGTACAATGAGCAGTTCTTC. Translation: CASSGLAEYNEQFF. Combining the CDR3 with reference TRBV7-8 and TRBJ2-1 gives the whole variable domain GAGVSQSPRYKVAKRGQDVALRCDPISGHVSLFWYQQALGQGPEFLTYFQNEAQLDKSGLPSDRFFAERPEGSVSTLKIQRTQQEDSAVYLCASSGLAEYNEQFFGPGTRLTVL.

V and J are TRBV7-2 and TRBJ2-1; 12 bases are a match to TRBD2. Germline assignment: CDR1 SGHTA and CDR2 FQGNSA. With V trimmed by 3 bases and J by 7 bases, 4 bases remained unmatched. The CDR3 runs to 15 residues. CDR3 residues: CASSFQLAGGNEQFF. The CDR3 bases are TGTGCCAGCAGCTTTCAACTAGCGGGAGGAAATGAGCAGTTCTTC.

The chain links TRBV5-1 to TRBJ1-2; 7 nucleotides align to TRBD1. V trimming: 4 bases; J trimming: 8 bases; junction bases outside the gene matches: 5. CDR3 length: 12 residues. Per the germline V gene, CDR1 is SGHRS and CDR2 is YFSETQ. CDR3 region: CASSIDRDGYTF. The CDR3, as DNA: TGCGCCAGCAGCATCGACAGGGACGGCTACACCTTC.

This rearrangement joins TRBV7-6 to TRBJ1-2; D is perhaps TRBD1 (6 bases). This CDR3 has 14 amino acids. The germline V gene has CDR1 SGHVS and CDR2 FNYEAQ. V shed 5 bases and J shed 7 bases, with 17 bases lying between them. This chain's CDR3 is CASSPPVTGFGYTF. In DNA form, the CDR3 reads TGTGCCAGCAGCCCCCCTGTCACAGGGTTTGGCTACACCTTC. The complete variable domain, with remaining parts taken from reference TRBV7-6 and TRBJ1-2, reads GAGVSQSPRYKVTKRGQDVALRCDPISGHVSLYWYRQALGQGPEFLTYFNYEAQQDKSGLPNDRFSAERPEGSISTLTIQRTEQRDSAMYRCASSPPVTGFGYTFGSGTRLTVV.

Only a few counts were recorded for this clonotype. The chain uses TRBV25-1 and TRBJ2-1, with 10 nucleotides matching TRBD2. The V and J ends lost 5 bases and 3 bases, in that order; junction bases with no gene match: 4. This CDR3 has 15 residues. The germline gives CDR1 MGHDK, CDR2 SYGVNS. CDR3 coding DNA: TGTGCCAGCAGTAGGGCTAGCGGGAGCTACAATGAGCAGTTCTTC. Translation gives CASSRASGSYNEQFF. Full variable domain (missing parts from reference TRBV25-1 and TRBJ2-1): EADIYQTPRYLVIGTGKKITLECSQTMGHDKMYWYQQDPGMELHLIHYSYGVNSTEKGDLSSESTVSRIRTEHFPLTLESARPSHTSQYLCASSRASGSYNEQFFGPGTRLTVL.

A few counts support this clonotype. The V and J genes are TRBV12-3 or TRBV12-4 and TRBJ2-3; TRBD2 matches at 8 bases. The ends lost 5 bases at V and 7 bases at J; junction bases unmatched: 8. The CDR3 runs 14 residues. The CDR3 spells CASSHPGLENTQYF. For the CDR3, the DNA is TGTGCCAGCAGTCATCCGGGACTAGAGAATACGCAGTATTTT.

This clonotype was counted between two and nine times. This chain joins TRBV10-3 and TRBJ2-1, with TRBD2 matching over 8 bases. V shed 4 bases and J 6 bases; nucleotides not matched to a gene: 5. CDR1 and CDR2 from the germline V gene are ENHRY and SYGVKD. CDR3 length: 14 residues. CDR3 in DNA: TGTGCCATCAGTGTCGGGAGGGAGACCAATGAGCAGTTCTTC. Translation: CAISVGRETNEQFF.

In this sample, this clonotype turned up a few times. This sequence joins TRBV18 and TRBJ1-2; TRBD1 might be the D (5 bases). The length of the CDR3 is 13 residues. Per germline, CDR1 KGHSH and CDR2 LQKENI. Trimming pared 3 bases from V and 8 bases from J, leaving 13 bases between. CDR3 residues: CASSPSDTRGYTF. DNA for the CDR3: TGTGCCAGCTCACCCTCGGACACAAGAGGCTACACCTTC.

A few counts support this clonotype. V and J are TRBV6-5 and TRBJ2-3, with D perhaps given as TRBD1 or TRBD2 (5 bases each). V lost 6 bases and J lost 2, with 9 bases in between. CDR1 and CDR2 from the germline V gene are MNHEY and SVGAGI. The CDR3 is made up of 13 amino acids. CDR3 nucleotides: TGTGCCAGCAGCGGGGCCAACACAGATACGCAGTATTTT. Translation gives CASSGANTDTQYF.

This sequence joins TRBV29-1 and TRBJ1-3; D remains ambiguous. The CDR3 extends over 13 amino acids. Germline V gene lookup returns CDR1 SQVTM and CDR2 ANQGSEA. V lost 4 bases and J 2 bases, leaving 9 bases between the germline ends. CDR3: CSVGLPPGNTIYF. The CDR3, as DNA: TGCAGCGTTGGCCTACCCCCTGGAAACACCATATATTTT.

The chain recombines TRBV7-2 with TRBJ2-1; D uncertain. The V and J ends lost 5 bases and 6 bases respectively, with 11 bases between them. CDR3 length: 13 residues. In germline, CDR1 is SGHTA, CDR2 FQGNSA. The CDR3, as DNA: TGTGCCAGCAGCCTCGACTGGTCCAATGAGCAGTTCTTC. Its translation: CASSLDWSNEQFF. Drawing the rest from reference TRBV7-2 and TRBJ2-1, the complete variable domain is GAGVSQSPSNKVTEKGKDVELRCDPISGHTALYWYRQSLGQGLEFLIYFQGNSAPDKSGLPSDRFSAERTGGSVSTLTIQRTQQEDSAVYLCASSLDWSNEQFFGPGTRLTVL.

This chain links TRBV11-3 with TRBJ2-7; 7 bases are a match to TRBD1. Germline CDR1 is SGHNT and CDR2 is YENEEA. The V segment lost 5 bases and the J segment 4 bases; nucleotides outside the gene matches: 11. This CDR3 contains 15 residues. CDR3 loop: CASSPLGTELYEQYF. The CDR3 nucleotides are TGTGCCAGCAGCCCCCTCGGGACAGAACTTTACGAGCAGTACTTC.